This entry features one T cell receptor (beta chain) sequence. Its antigen remains unknown. TCRdb reanalysed the reads using MiXCR and keeps one entry per CDR3 protein. The table has fewer than 200,000 distinct CDR3 sequences, around 15% seen once. This sample is drawn from a study of T cell repertoires in cytomegalovirus infection. On the study more broadly: From public TCR beta signatures came an indication of both CMV infection and matching HLA type. Study-level findings and limits: Frequencies of public TCR beta families were cumulated, and this identified carriers of CMV plus the relevant HLA. The response measured ex vivo was dominated by TCR beta clonotypes (HLA-C-restricted and CMV-specific).

Sequenced material: PBMCs. This receptor was obtained from a human donor in good health (CMV status not recorded). Some clones in this sample may be carry-over from other donors' samples.

The CDR3 is CASSSPLQTPYEQYF. DNA of the CDR3: TGTGCCAGCAGTTCGCCTCTACAAACCCCCTACGAGCAGTACTTC. The chain carries TRBV28 and TRBJ2-7; D gene unclear. The CDR3 contains 15 residues. The germline CDR1 and CDR2 sequences are MDHEN and SYDVKM. Trimming shortened V by 4 bases and J by 2 bases, and 15 bases separated the two germline ends.